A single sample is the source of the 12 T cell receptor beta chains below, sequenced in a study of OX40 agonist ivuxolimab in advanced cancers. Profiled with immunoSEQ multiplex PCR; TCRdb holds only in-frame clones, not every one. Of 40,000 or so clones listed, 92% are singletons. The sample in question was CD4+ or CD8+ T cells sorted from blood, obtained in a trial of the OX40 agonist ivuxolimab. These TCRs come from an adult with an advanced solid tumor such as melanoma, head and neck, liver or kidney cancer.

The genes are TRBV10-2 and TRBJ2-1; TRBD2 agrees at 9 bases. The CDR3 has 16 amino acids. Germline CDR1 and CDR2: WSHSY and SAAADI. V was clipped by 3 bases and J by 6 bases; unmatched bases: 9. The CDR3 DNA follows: TGCGCCAGCAGTGATGGGGCCAGCGGGAGGCTCAATGAGCAGTTCTTC. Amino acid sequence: CASSDGASGRLNEQFF.

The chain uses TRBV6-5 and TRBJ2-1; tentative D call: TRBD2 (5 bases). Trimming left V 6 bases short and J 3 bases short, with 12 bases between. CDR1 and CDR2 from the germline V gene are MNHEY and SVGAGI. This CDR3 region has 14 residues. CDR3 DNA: TGTGCCAGCAGACCGACTACTAGCTACAATGAGCAGTTCTTC. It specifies CASRPTTSYNEQFF.

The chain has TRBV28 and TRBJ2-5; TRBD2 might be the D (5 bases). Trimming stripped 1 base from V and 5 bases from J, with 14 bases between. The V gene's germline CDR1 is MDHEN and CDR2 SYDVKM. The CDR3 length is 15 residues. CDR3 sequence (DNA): TGTGCCAGCAGTTTATATTGGCAGCCGGGGGAGACCCAGTACTTC. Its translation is CASSLYWQPGETQYF.

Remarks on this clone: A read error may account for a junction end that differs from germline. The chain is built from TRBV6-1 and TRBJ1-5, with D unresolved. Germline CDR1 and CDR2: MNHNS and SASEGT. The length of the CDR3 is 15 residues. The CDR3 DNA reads TGTGCCAGCGGTGAGACGGCTATGGGCAATCAGCCCCAGCATTTT. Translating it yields CASGETAMGNQPQHF.

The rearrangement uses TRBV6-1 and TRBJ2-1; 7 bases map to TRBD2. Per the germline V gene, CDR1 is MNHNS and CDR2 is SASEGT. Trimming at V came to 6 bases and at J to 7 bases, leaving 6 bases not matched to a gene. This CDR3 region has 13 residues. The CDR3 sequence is CASRIGLGNEQFF. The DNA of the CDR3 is TGTGCCAGCAGGATCGGACTAGGGAATGAGCAGTTCTTC.

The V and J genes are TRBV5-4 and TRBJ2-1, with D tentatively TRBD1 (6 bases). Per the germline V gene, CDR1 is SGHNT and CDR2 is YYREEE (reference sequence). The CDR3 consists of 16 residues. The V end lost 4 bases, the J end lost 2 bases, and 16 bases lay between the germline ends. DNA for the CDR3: TGTGCCAGCAGCCCGTCAGACAGGCCTACCTACAATGAGCAGTTCTTC. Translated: CASSPSDRPTYNEQFF. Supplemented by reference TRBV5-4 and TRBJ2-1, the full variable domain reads ETGVTQSPTHLIKTRGQQVTLRCSSQSGHNTVSWYQQALGQGPQFIFQYYREEENGRGNFPPRFSGLQFPNYSSELNVNALELDDSALYLCASSPSDRPTYNEQFFGPGTRLTVL.

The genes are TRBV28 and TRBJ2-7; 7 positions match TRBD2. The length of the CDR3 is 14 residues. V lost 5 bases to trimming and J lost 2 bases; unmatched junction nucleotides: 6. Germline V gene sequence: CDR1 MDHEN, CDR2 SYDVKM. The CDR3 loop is CASSPSAGTYEQYF. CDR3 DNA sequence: TGTGCCAGCAGTCCATCAGCGGGAACCTACGAGCAGTACTTC. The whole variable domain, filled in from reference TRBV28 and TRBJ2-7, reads DVKVTQSSRYLVKRTGEKVFLECVQDMDHENMFWYRQDPGLGLRLIYFSYDVKMKEKGDIPEGYSVSREKKERFSLILESASTNQTSMYLCASSPSAGTYEQYFGPGTRLTVT.

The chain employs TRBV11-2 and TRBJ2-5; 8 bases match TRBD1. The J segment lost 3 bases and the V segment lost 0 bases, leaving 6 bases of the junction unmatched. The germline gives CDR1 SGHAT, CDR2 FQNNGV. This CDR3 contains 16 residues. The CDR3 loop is CASSLDNRGFEETQYF. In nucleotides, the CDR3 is TGTGCCAGCAGCTTAGATAACAGGGGGTTCGAAGAGACCCAGTACTTC.

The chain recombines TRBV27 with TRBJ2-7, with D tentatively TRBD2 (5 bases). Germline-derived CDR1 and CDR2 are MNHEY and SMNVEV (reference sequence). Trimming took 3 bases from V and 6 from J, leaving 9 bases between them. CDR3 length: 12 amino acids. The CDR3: CASSFRGTEQYF. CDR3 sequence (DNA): TGTGCCAGCAGTTTCCGGGGAACCGAGCAGTACTTC.

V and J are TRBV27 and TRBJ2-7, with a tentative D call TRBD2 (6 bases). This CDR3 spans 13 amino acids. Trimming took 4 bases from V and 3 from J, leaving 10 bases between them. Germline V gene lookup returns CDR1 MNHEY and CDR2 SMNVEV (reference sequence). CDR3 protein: CASSYSGGYEQYF. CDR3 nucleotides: TGTGCCAGCAGTTATAGCGGAGGCTACGAGCAGTACTTC.

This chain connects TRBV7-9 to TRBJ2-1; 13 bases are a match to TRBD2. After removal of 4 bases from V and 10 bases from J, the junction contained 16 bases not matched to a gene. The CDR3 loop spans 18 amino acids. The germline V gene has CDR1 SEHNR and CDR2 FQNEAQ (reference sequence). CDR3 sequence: CASSSRATGLAGVGEQFF. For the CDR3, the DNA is TGTGCCAGCAGCTCCAGAGCGACCGGACTAGCGGGAGTTGGGGAGCAGTTCTTC.

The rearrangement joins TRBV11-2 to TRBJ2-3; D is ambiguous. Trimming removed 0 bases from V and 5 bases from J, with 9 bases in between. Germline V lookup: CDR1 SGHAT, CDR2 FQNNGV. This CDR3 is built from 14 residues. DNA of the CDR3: TGTGCCAGCAGCTTAGATCGGCAGGAAGATACGCAGTATTTT. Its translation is CASSLDRQEDTQYF.